Below are 17 T cell receptor beta chains sequenced from a single sample in a study of blood T cell repertoires in COVID-19. Data came from immunoSEQ multiplex PCR; TCRdb stores just in-frame clones and leaves some out. In the table there are about 200,000 clones, approximately 82% of which are singletons. Sequenced material: peripheral blood. These receptors were collected from a human donor in a cohort sampled during active COVID-19.

The count of this clone is one. The sample contains more than one DNA sequence encoding this CDR3. J is TRBJ2-7 and V is TRBV5-1; tentatively, D is TRBD1 (6 bases). The germline CDR1 and CDR2 sequences are SGHRS and YFSETQ. This CDR3 region has 12 residues. V gave up 3 bases and J gave up 4 bases, with 8 bases separating them. CDR3 in amino acids: CASSSQGYEQYF. CDR3 in DNA: TGCGCCAGCAGCTCTCAGGGGTACGAGCAGTACTTC.

The chain recombines TRBV19 with TRBJ1-5; D not certain. CDR1 and CDR2 from the germline V gene are LNHDA and SQIVND (reference sequence). Deletions cut 2 bases from V and 0 bases from J, with 8 bases between. This CDR3 contains 15 residues. The chain's CDR3 is CASSIYTYSNQPQHF. In DNA form, the CDR3 reads TGTGCCAGTAGTATATACACGTATAGCAATCAGCCCCAGCATTTT.

The chain employs TRBV28 and TRBJ2-7; TRBD2 matches at 14 bases. The CDR3 runs 16 residues. The germline CDR1 and CDR2 sequences are MDHEN and SYDVKM. J was trimmed by 3 bases and V by 3 bases; bases with no gene match: 4. CDR3 loop: CASSFTGTSGSYEQYF. CDR3 sequence (DNA): TGTGCCAGCAGTTTTACCGGGACTAGCGGGAGCTACGAGCAGTACTTC.

This chain joins TRBV29-1 and TRBJ2-1; the match to TRBD2 covers 10 bases. CDR3 length: 14 residues. Per the germline V gene, CDR1 is SQVTM and CDR2 is ANQGSEA. The ends lost 6 bases at V and 3 bases at J; junction bases unmatched: 5. The CDR3 reads CSVGLARSYNEQFF. The CDR3 region has the DNA TGCAGCGTGGGACTAGCGAGAAGCTACAATGAGCAGTTCTTC.

The chain joins TRBV15 to TRBJ2-7; 7 positions agree with TRBD2. J was trimmed by 5 bases and V by 3 bases; bases with no gene match: 4. The CDR3 runs 13 residues. Germline CDR1 and CDR2: LNHNV and YYDKDF (reference sequence). In nucleotides, the CDR3 is TGTGCCACCAGCAGGAGCGGGACCGACGAGCAGTACTTC. Translation gives CATSRSGTDEQYF.

V gene TRBV5-4 combines with J gene TRBJ2-1; 11 positions agree with TRBD2. The V gene end was trimmed by 1 base and the J gene end by 2 bases; junction bases not matched to a gene: 2. The CDR3 runs to 16 residues. Looked up from germline, CDR1 is SGHNT and CDR2 is YYREEE (reference sequence). The CDR3 DNA reads TGTGCCAGCAGCTTGCAACTAGCGGGGGCCTACAATGAGCAGTTCTTC. Amino acid sequence: CASSLQLAGAYNEQFF.

This clone was counted once. The chain carries TRBV19 and TRBJ2-2; 7 bases line up with TRBD2. Germline V gene data show CDR1 as LNHDA and CDR2 as SQIVND (reference sequence). CDR3 length: 14 amino acids. The V segment lost 4 bases and the J segment 1 base; nucleotides outside the gene matches: 0. In DNA form, the CDR3 reads TGTGCCAGTAGTACTAGCGGGAACACCGGGGAGCTGTTTTTT. Its protein product is CASSTSGNTGELFF.

The rearrangement links TRBV7-9 to TRBJ1-2; TRBD1 agrees at 7 bases. CDR1 is SEHNR and CDR2 is FQNEAQ in the germline V gene (reference sequence). The CDR3 contains 13 residues. The V segment lost 6 bases and the J segment 8 bases; nucleotides outside the gene matches: 9. As DNA, the CDR3 is TGTGCCAGCAGTTCCCGACAGGGCGGAGGCTACACCTTC. Its translation is CASSSRQGGGYTF.

V usage is TRBV7-8 and J usage is TRBJ2-1; 15 bases match TRBD2. Germline V gene sequence: CDR1 SGHVS, CDR2 FQNEAQ. The CDR3 contains 21 residues. Trimming removed 2 bases from V and 0 bases from J; junction bases left unmatched: 11. The CDR3 region is CASSLPRTSGRAPNSYNEQFF. The CDR3 bases are TGTGCCAGCAGCTTACCCCGGACTAGCGGGAGGGCACCAAACTCCTACAATGAGCAGTTCTTC.

V is TRBV29-1 and J is TRBJ1-3; the D is unclear. The CDR3 totals 12 residues. V lost 3 bases to trimming and J lost 10 bases, with 13 bases between them. CDR1 SQVTM and CDR2 ANQGSEA come from the germline V gene. CDR3 residues: CSVEVITRTIYF. CDR3 DNA sequence: TGCAGCGTTGAGGTGATTACTCGGACCATATATTTT.

The chain couples TRBV28 to TRBJ2-2; 7 nucleotides agree with TRBD2. This CDR3 region has 14 residues. Germline-derived CDR1 and CDR2 are MDHEN and SYDVKM. Trimming at V came to 6 bases and at J to 5 bases, leaving 6 bases not matched to a gene. The CDR3 loop reads CASRGGGRTGELFF. The CDR3 DNA follows: TGTGCCAGCAGGGGGGGAGGGCGTACCGGGGAGCTGTTTTTT.

The chain has TRBV5-1 and TRBJ2-7; 10 bases line up with TRBD1. V shed 4 bases and J 3 bases; nucleotides not matched to a gene: 7. The CDR3 consists of 15 residues. Germline V gene data show CDR1 as SGHRS and CDR2 as YFSETQ. The CDR3 sequence is CASSPGGTGVYEQYF. The CDR3 DNA sequence: TGCGCCAGCAGCCCAGGAGGGACAGGGGTCTACGAGCAGTACTTC.

The chain recombines TRBV7-9 with TRBJ2-7; TRBD1 aligns across 10 bases. The V gene's germline CDR1 is SEHNR and CDR2 FQNEAQ (reference sequence). The CDR3 totals 16 residues. After removal of 0 bases from V and 4 bases from J, the junction contained 6 bases not matched to a gene. The CDR3 DNA sequence: TGTGCCAGCAGCTTAGCGAGCTGGGACAGGGGTTACGAGCAGTACTTC. Its protein is CASSLASWDRGYEQYF.

The chain is built from TRBV21-1 and TRBJ2-7; TRBD2 reflects the table's D call only, with no check against the DNA. TRBV21-1 is annotated as a pseudogene. This CDR3 has 16 residues. The CDR3 loop is CASSKNGLAGSYEQYF. The CDR3 DNA follows: TGTGCCAGCAGCAAAAATGGACTAGCGGGATCCTACGAGCAGTACTTC.

This rearrangement joins TRBV2 to TRBJ2-3; 9 bases align to TRBD2. V gave up 8 bases and J gave up 2 bases; unmatched junction bases: 11. CDR1 SNHLY and CDR2 FYNNEI come from the germline V gene. This CDR3 has 16 residues. The CDR3 DNA reads as TGTGCCAGCGTTCCTAGCGGGACGATAATCACAGATACGCAGTATTTT. Its translation is CASVPSGTIITDTQYF.

The rearrangement links TRBV30 to TRBJ1-3; 7 bases line up with TRBD1. This CDR3 contains 13 residues. Trimming removed 3 bases from V and 3 bases from J; junction bases left unmatched: 2. CDR1 and CDR2 (germline): GTSNPN, SVGIG (reference sequence). CDR3 amino acids: CAWSGTVGNTIYF. CDR3 in DNA: TGTGCCTGGAGCGGGACAGTTGGAAACACCATATATTTT.

This clone appeared a single time. The genes are TRBV5-1 and TRBJ2-1, with 9 bases aligning to TRBD1. CDR1 is SGHRS and CDR2 is YFSETQ in the germline V gene. This CDR3 has 17 residues. The V gene end was trimmed by 2 bases and the J gene end by 2 bases; junction bases not matched to a gene: 8. CDR3 amino acids: CASSLVGQGNPYNEQFF. Here the CDR3 DNA reads TGCGCCAGCAGCTTAGTAGGACAGGGGAACCCCTACAATGAGCAGTTCTTC.